This TCR beta chain is from a study of blood T cell repertoires in COVID-19. About the study: From the United States, Italy and Spain came samples of acute and convalescent COVID-19. T cells, B-cell-depleted T cells, or PBMCs provided the cDNA or gDNA that served as material.

Source study methods: Amplified reference gene primers provided the basis for estimating nucleated cell counts. Produced via immunoSEQ multiplex PCR; TCRdb's table is partial and in-frame only. That table supplies the V and J calls and clone size; D and trimming were determined from the DNA. The top ten hold 1% of the sample, which has a few hundred thousand clones, over 75% seen once. CDR3 length equals 15 residues. Per germline, CDR1 LGHNA and CDR2 YNFKEQ. V was pared by 4 bases and J by 6 bases, with 15 bases between. This clonotype was sampled from a man aged 45-65 years with active or convalescent COVID-19. The sample consisted of peripheral blood. This chain links TRBV4-2 with TRBJ2-2; D unclear. CDR3 residues: CASSRRQVLAGELFF. CDR3 sequence (DNA): TGTGCCAGCAGCCGCCGGCAGGTTCTCGCCGGGGAGCTGTTTTTT.